The TCR beta chain under discussion was sequenced for a study of a mutant IDH1 vaccine in newly diagnosed glioma (dated by TCRdb to about 2021). General notes on the study: Vaccination began 4-6 weeks after radiotherapy alone, or alongside temozolomide cycles in the chemotherapy-containing groups. Peripheral blood samples were drawn at six visits, namely V03 (baseline), V05, V07, V10, V12 and V13. The week-35 safety follow-up was designated visit V12, and the week-47 end of study was designated visit V13. For exploratory analyses, longitudinal TCRB deep sequencing was carried out in about 26 treated patients wherever samples were available. Prior to enrollment, standard therapy consisting of radiotherapy alone, temozolomide alone, or radiochemotherapy with temozolomide had been administered to patients, with the combination being received by most patients. Of the 32 patients who were treated, approximately 60% were male and roughly 38% were female, and the mean age was roughly 40 years.

Sample time point, as interpreted from the label and publication: week 47, end of study. Every vaccine dose consisted of 300 ug of a 20-mer mutant IDH1 peptide in Montanide, administered subcutaneously together with topical imiquimod. Across visits V03 through V10, patients got a total of eight vaccinations, given in weeks 1, 3, 5, 7, 11, 15, 19 and 23. Newly diagnosed WHO grade 3 or 4 IDH1-mutant astrocytomas showing loss of nuclear ATRX were present in the donors. The samples were drawn from NOA16, a multicentre, single-arm, open-label phase I trial in Germany that tested a mutant IDH1 peptide vaccine in humans for the first time. The DNeasy Blood and Tissue Kit was used to extract genomic DNA from EDTA blood for TCRB sequencing. The library was prepared using the immunoSEQ multiplex PCR assay. The hsTCRB Kit was used according to the manufacturer's protocol to amplify rearranged TCR beta chain sequences. Sequencing of TCRB libraries was carried out on an Illumina MiSeq. The paper's data handling went like this. The kit vendor's proprietary platform handled demultiplexing, trimming and gene mapping. TCRdb took over this immuneACCESS table, retaining in-frame rearrangements with V and J assigned. Such tables are incomplete; in checked studies, under half of the missing clones stem from an unresolved V gene, and the remainder is unexplained. V and J calls and clone size are those listed in that table; D and trimming were worked out from the DNA. The sample table contains approximately 21,000 clones; only one count was recorded for approximately 84% of them. The ten most abundant clones make up less than 3.5% of the sample.

The full study reports these points: Selection of PBMC samples for TCRB deep sequencing was based on availability. Vaccine-induced immune responses across multiple MHC alleles were detected in approximately 93% of patients. The authors noted that analyses of patient blood samples could not be reproduced because of sample limitations. Pseudoprogression appeared unrelated to alterations in the top peripheral T cell clonotypes detected by TCRB sequencing.

In this sample, this clone turned up a few times. The antigen this receptor binds is unknown. A read error may produce the germline difference seen at one junction end. Sequenced material: PBMCs, taken from a glioma patient whose treatment included an IDH1 peptide vaccine. This clonotype was obtained from a man aged 35-49 years with glioma.

This receptor has the CDR3 CASSVWVKAGKTYGF. The DNA sequence reads TGTGCCAGCAGCGTTTGGGTTAAGGCTGGAAAGACCTATGGCTTC. The rearrangement combines TRBV11-1 with TRBJ1-2, with an unclear D gene assignment. The CDR3 has 15 amino acids, counting the end cysteine and phenylalanine. Only the CDR3 region is kept as DNA, spanning 45 bases read in frame from base 1. The germline V gene encodes CDR1 SGHAT and CDR2 FQDESV (reference sequence).